This T cell receptor beta chain appears in the sequencing data of a study of identical twins. MiXCR, applied by TCRdb to the 5' RACE reads, yields one record per CDR3 protein. The sample has under 800,000 distinct CDR3 sequences; 21% are singletons. This clonotype was counted ten times or more. Trimming shortened V by 3 bases and J by 0 bases, and 9 bases separated the two germline ends. CDR1 and CDR2 (germline): DFQATT, SNEGSKA (reference sequence). This CDR3 has 13 amino acids. These same records also appear under a second study, on T cells expressing NK-cell markers. This second study notes: An anti-gamma-delta TCR antibody confined sorting to alpha-beta TCR T cells across several of the experiments.

The sample comprised PBMCs. The origin of this receptor is a woman aged 18-30 years in good health. This chain joins TRBV20-1 and TRBJ2-7; D is undetermined. CDR3 nucleotides: TGCAGTGCTAGGCCCTTTAGCTCCTACGAGCAGTACTTC. This translates into CSARPFSSYEQYF.